The clone carrying this T cell receptor (beta chain) was seen repeatedly, ten times or more. Its antigen is as yet unknown. TCRdb itself ran the reads through MiXCR, one entry per CDR3 protein. The sample lists fewer than 900,000 distinct CDR3 sequences, under 35% seen once, with 13% in the top ten. The CDR3 spans 14 residues. V lost 5 bases, J lost 3 bases, and 11 bases lay in between. Per the germline V gene, CDR1 is SGHTA and CDR2 is FQGNSA. This record comes from a study of T cell repertoires in cytomegalovirus infection. For the study at large: The authors used CMV epitopes that were HLA-C-restricted (recently identified) and HLA-B-restricted (well studied). Indications came from public TCR beta signatures; they pointed to CMV infection and to a matching HLA type. General study results and limits: Carriers of CMV and the relevant HLA type were discriminated by public TCR beta frequency. Across the ex vivo response, the dominant clonotypes were HLA-C-restricted CMV-specific TCR beta clonotypes.

The receptor comes from a human donor in good health (CMV status not recorded). Some clones in this sample may be carry-over from other donors' samples. Sequenced here: cultured CD8+ T cells from PBMCs, sampled from culture after CMV antigen stimulation. This chain joins TRBV7-2 and TRBJ2-1; the D call may be TRBD1 or TRBD2 (5 bases each). In nucleotides, the CDR3 is TGTGCCAGCAGCCCCGGGACGGGCTACAATGAGCAGTTCTTC. This translates into CASSPGTGYNEQFF.